The clone carrying this T cell receptor beta chain was counted between two and nine times. No antigen is known for it. The data derive from a study of blood T cells in healthy people across ages. Whole-study context: In model experiments, template switching was able to capture about one barcoded beta molecule for every two T cells that were present.

Findings and caveats of the study: TCR beta diversity per million T cells fell roughly linearly with age. Comparison with aged donors showed that long-lived donors had more naive CD4+ cells and higher diversity.

Then a second PCR, running about 6 to 11 cycles, was carried out with a sample-barcoded 5' primer and a J-beta primer mix. Each of the cDNA molecules was tagged by a template-switch adaptor with 12 random nucleotides. A single record per CDR3 protein comes from TCRdb applying MiXCR to the 5' RACE reads. The sample consists of fewer than 900,000 distinct CDR3 sequences, 30% to 45% of them appearing once. Germline values: CDR1 SGHTA, CDR2 FQGNSA. CDR3 length: 15 residues. With 2 bases removed from V and 2 bases from J, the gap between germline ends came to 12 bases. The rearrangement links TRBV7-2 to TRBJ1-2, with D possibly being TRBD1 (6 bases). Sequencing input: blood. This TCR came from a man aged 18 to 30 in good health. This chain's CDR3 is CASSLQPQGNYGYTF. CDR3 nucleotide sequence: TGTGCCAGCAGCTTACAGCCCCAGGGGAACTATGGCTACACCTTC.